Presented here are 32 T cell receptor beta chains from one specimen sequenced in a study of T cell responses to AZD1222 COVID-19 vaccine. TCRdb's copy holds only in-frame clones and misses some; the assay was immunoSEQ multiplex PCR. The sample includes 100,000 or so clones, about 82% of them seen just once. Sequencing used peripheral blood, obtained on day 0 of AZD1222 vaccination. The source is an adult in good health.

The gene calls are TRBV7-3 and TRBJ2-3; 8 bases map to TRBD2. The CDR3 consists of 15 residues. Germline trimming cut 2 bases from V and 5 bases from J; bases unmatched to any gene: 6. CDR1 is SGHTA and CDR2 is FQGTGA in the germline V gene. The CDR3 DNA reads TGTGCCAGCAGCTTAGTGGGGCTAGCGGGAGATACGCAGTATTTT. The encoded protein is CASSLVGLAGDTQYF.

This clone was counted only a few times. The rearrangement links TRBV4-3 to TRBJ1-5, with D unresolved. The V gene's germline CDR1 is LGHNA and CDR2 YSLEER. This CDR3 is built from 14 residues. Trimming stripped 5 bases from V and 4 bases from J, with 12 bases between. The CDR3 DNA is TGCGCCAGCAGCTCTAGGGCCCAGAATCAGCCCCAGCATTTT. This encodes CASSSRAQNQPQHF.

The chain carries TRBV7-2 and TRBJ1-1; 10 bases are a match to TRBD1. V lost 6 bases, J lost 4 bases, and 11 bases stayed unmatched. There are 16 residues in the CDR3. Germline V CDR1 and CDR2: SGHTA, FQGNSA. The CDR3 reads CASSLIPGQGSTEAFF. The CDR3 DNA follows: TGTGCCAGCAGTTTAATTCCGGGACAGGGGAGCACTGAAGCTTTCTTT. Full variable domain (missing parts from reference TRBV7-2 and TRBJ1-1): GAGVSQSPSNKVTEKGKDVELRCDPISGHTALYWYRQSLGQGLEFLIYFQGNSAPDKSGLPSDRFSAERTGGSVSTLTIQRTQQEDSAVYLCASSLIPGQGSTEAFFGQGTRLTVV.

The CDR3 sequence is CASSQPGVWSSGQFF. For the CDR3, the DNA is TGTGCCAGCAGCCAACCCGGGGTCTGGTCCTCAGGGCAGTTCTTC. The chain has TRBV3-1 (or the pseudogene TRBV3-2) and TRBJ2-1; tentative D call: TRBD2 (5 bases). The CDR3 runs to 15 residues. The germline V and J ends were trimmed by 2 bases and 12 bases, with 20 bases remaining between them. Germline CDR1 LGHDT, CDR2 YNNKEL (reference sequence).

This clone has a count of ten or more. The same CDR3 is also encoded by other DNA sequences in this sample. The V gene is TRBV7-9, the J gene TRBJ1-2; possibly TRBD1 for D (6 bases). This CDR3 spans 14 amino acids. V was trimmed by 1 base and J by 5 bases, leaving 11 bases between them. Germline assignment: CDR1 SEHNR and CDR2 FQNEAQ (reference sequence). The CDR3 DNA sequence: TGTGCCAGCAGCTTAGTAGGGGGAGATTATGGCTACACCTTC. Translating it yields CASSLVGGDYGYTF.

The chain combines TRBV6-2 or TRBV6-3 with TRBJ2-3, with 12 bases aligning to TRBD2. After removal of 5 bases from V and 5 bases from J, the junction contained 8 bases not matched to a gene. This CDR3 has 16 residues. Germline V CDR1 and CDR2: MNHEY, SVGEGT. CDR3 DNA sequence: TGTGCCAGCAGTAGCCGACTAGCGGGAGTTATAGATACGCAGTATTTT. Translating gives CASSSRLAGVIDTQYF.

The sample holds one count of this clone. The V gene is TRBV19, the J gene TRBJ1-5; tentatively, D is TRBD1 (6 bases). V lost 5 bases and J 7 bases, leaving 15 bases between the germline ends. This CDR3 comprises 14 residues. Germline V CDR1 and CDR2: LNHDA, SQIVND (reference sequence). Here the CDR3 reads CASSPAGAWQPQHF. The CDR3 DNA sequence: TGTGCCAGTAGTCCTGCGGGGGCTTGGCAGCCCCAGCATTTT.

The chain joins TRBV7-3 to TRBJ2-1; 8 bases fit TRBD2. With V trimmed by 3 bases and J by 2 bases, 6 bases remained unmatched. Germline assignment: CDR1 SGHTA and CDR2 FQGTGA. There are 16 residues in the CDR3. The CDR3 protein is CASSFYREGPYNEQFF. Here the CDR3 DNA reads TGTGCCAGCAGCTTTTACCGGGAGGGCCCCTACAATGAGCAGTTCTTC.

V and J are TRBV7-2 and TRBJ1-6; D ambiguous. CDR1 SGHTA and CDR2 FQGNSA come from the germline V gene. The CDR3 contains 16 residues. V shed 2 bases and J shed 6 bases, with 14 bases lying between them. Here the CDR3 DNA reads TGTGCCAGCAGCTTATTCGGGAGGAGGATTAATTCACCCCTCCACTTT. Amino acids: CASSLFGRRINSPLHF.

This chain uses TRBV27 with TRBJ1-6; 7 bases align to TRBD1. Germline V gives CDR1 MNHEY, CDR2 SMNVEV (reference sequence). The CDR3 spans 16 residues. Germline trimming cut 3 bases from V and 4 bases from J; bases unmatched to any gene: 6. The CDR3 sequence is CASSFAGGDYNSPLHF. The CDR3 region has the DNA TGTGCCAGCAGTTTCGCAGGGGGGGATTATAATTCACCCCTCCACTTT.

This chain joins TRBV7-3 and TRBJ1-5; perhaps TRBD1 as D (6 bases). The CDR3 consists of 13 residues. Germline V gene lookup returns CDR1 SGHTA and CDR2 FQGTGA. V lost 2 bases, J lost 5 bases, and 7 bases lay in between. CDR3: CASSLSGDQPQHF. In DNA form, the CDR3 reads TGTGCCAGCAGCTTATCAGGGGATCAGCCCCAGCATTTT.

The chain links TRBV28 to TRBJ2-3, with TRBD2 matching 7 bases. This CDR3 is built from 14 residues. The V gene's germline CDR1 is MDHEN and CDR2 SYDVKM. V dropped 2 bases and J dropped 1; count of bases not matched to a gene: 0. The chain's CDR3 is CASSLREGTDTQYF. DNA for the CDR3: TGTGCCAGCAGTTTACGGGAGGGCACAGATACGCAGTATTTT.

This chain joins TRBV7-2 and TRBJ2-3; 10 nucleotides line up with TRBD2. Per the germline V gene, CDR1 is SGHTA and CDR2 is FQGNSA. This CDR3 comprises 15 residues. The V segment lost 5 bases and the J segment 4 bases; nucleotides outside the gene matches: 6. In DNA form, the CDR3 reads TGTGCCAGCAGCCCTAGCGGGAGTCATTCAGATACGCAGTATTTT. Translation gives CASSPSGSHSDTQYF.

The chain joins TRBV30 to TRBJ2-7; D might be TRBD2 (6 bases). The CDR3 has 14 residues. V was pared by 4 bases and J by 5 bases, with 18 bases between. CDR1 and CDR2 (germline): GTSNPN, SVGIG (reference sequence). The CDR3 loop is CAWKGGGIMNEQYF. DNA for the CDR3: TGTGCCTGGAAGGGTGGGGGGATCATGAACGAGCAGTACTTC.

The CDR3 DNA follows: TGTGCCTGGAATATAAGACTTGGGGCCAACGTCCTGACTTTC. It codes for CAWNIRLGANVLTF. The rearrangement joins TRBV30 to TRBJ2-6, with D uncertain. V shed 4 bases and J shed 3 bases, with 10 bases lying between them. This CDR3 is 14 amino acids long. Germline values: CDR1 GTSNPN, CDR2 SVGIG (reference sequence).

The V and J genes are TRBV27 and TRBJ2-3; tentatively, D is TRBD2 (5 bases). V dropped 5 bases and J dropped 2 bases, with 14 bases sitting between them. The germline CDR1 and CDR2 sequences are MNHEY and SMNVEV (reference sequence). The CDR3 is made up of 15 amino acids. CDR3 coding DNA: TGTGCCAGCAGTAGGAAGCGGCTGCACACAGATACGCAGTATTTT. Its translation is CASSRKRLHTDTQYF.

The rearrangement links TRBV5-1 to TRBJ2-3; D assignment may be TRBD1 or TRBD2 (6 bases each). V lost 3 bases to trimming and J lost 0 bases, with 17 bases between them. The CDR3 consists of 17 residues. Per germline, CDR1 SGHRS and CDR2 YFSETQ. CDR3 amino acids: CASSYTPQGTSTDTQYF. The CDR3, as DNA: TGCGCCAGCAGCTATACCCCTCAGGGGACTAGCACAGATACGCAGTATTTT.

The chain employs TRBV5-6 and TRBJ1-4; 8 positions agree with TRBD1. The CDR3 totals 15 residues. Germline CDR1 SGHDT, CDR2 YYEEEE. V shed 0 bases, J shed 7 bases, and the junction held 5 bases outside the gene matches. The chain's CDR3 is CASSLGQGAREKLFF. The CDR3, as DNA: TGTGCCAGCAGCTTGGGTCAGGGGGCACGTGAAAAACTGTTTTTT.

The chain couples TRBV7-9 to TRBJ2-3; no firm D call. This CDR3 contains 13 residues. Trimming cost V 4 bases and J 0 bases, with 5 bases left between them. Germline lookup yields CDR1 SEHNR and CDR2 FQNEAQ (reference sequence). The CDR3 coding sequence is TGTGCCAGCAGCTCTTCTAGCACAGATACGCAGTATTTT. Translating it yields CASSSSSTDTQYF.

The chain is built from TRBV29-1 and TRBJ2-5; D might be TRBD1 (5 bases). From germline, CDR1 is SQVTM and CDR2 ANQGSEA. V was trimmed by 3 bases and J by 5 bases, leaving 13 bases between them. CDR3 length equals 13 residues. The CDR3 nucleotides read TGCAGCGTTGAGCAGGGATCTTCGGAGACCCAGTACTTC. This gives the protein CSVEQGSSETQYF.

The J gene is TRBJ1-2, the V gene TRBV9; no reliable D call. CDR1 and CDR2 from the germline V gene are SGDLS and YYNGEE. V dropped 3 bases and J dropped 3 bases, with 3 bases sitting between them. This CDR3 is built from 11 residues. Here the CDR3 reads CASSAYYGYTF. In DNA form, the CDR3 reads TGTGCCAGCAGCGCATACTATGGCTACACCTTC.

The rearrangement links TRBV28 to TRBJ2-7; the match to TRBD2 covers 14 bases. The CDR3 extends over 18 amino acids. Germline-derived CDR1 and CDR2 are MDHEN and SYDVKM. The junction had 15 bases not matched to a gene; V was cut back by 5 bases and J by 6 bases. The CDR3 nucleotides read TGTGCCAGCAGTCTACTCACCGGGACTAGCGGGAGAGATTGCGAGCAGTACTTC. It encodes CASSLLTGTSGRDCEQYF.

J is TRBJ1-4 and V is TRBV7-9; 8 bases are a match to TRBD1. Per the germline V gene, CDR1 is SEHNR and CDR2 is FQNEAQ (reference sequence). The CDR3 totals 16 residues. J was trimmed by 5 bases and V by 5 bases; bases with no gene match: 10. CDR3 sequence reads: CASSRTGSRGNEKLFF. CDR3 nucleotides: TGTGCCAGCAGCAGGACAGGGTCACGGGGGAATGAAAAACTGTTTTTT.

The J gene is TRBJ1-2, the V gene TRBV28; a possible D gene is TRBD1 (5 bases). Germline V gene data show CDR1 as MDHEN and CDR2 as SYDVKM. Trimming took 3 bases from V and 12 from J, leaving 11 bases between them. The CDR3 runs to 11 residues. This CDR3 reads CASSLGVLNTF. CDR3 in DNA: TGTGCCAGCAGTTTGGGGGTATTAAACACCTTC.

The rearrangement links TRBV4-2 to TRBJ1-2; 9 bases agree with TRBD1. Unmatched junction bases numbered 5, after V lost 0 bases and J lost 6 bases. The germline V gene encodes CDR1 LGHNA and CDR2 YNFKEQ. The CDR3 length is 15 residues. CDR3 sequence: CASSQDIGTGNGYTF. CDR3 sequence (DNA): TGTGCCAGCAGCCAAGATATAGGGACAGGGAATGGCTACACCTTC.

This clone was counted a single time. The gene calls are TRBV7-3 and TRBJ1-4; 8 nucleotides align to TRBD1. This CDR3 contains 15 residues. The junction had 9 bases not matched to a gene; V was cut back by 5 bases and J by 7 bases. The germline V gene encodes CDR1 SGHTA and CDR2 FQGTGA. This chain's CDR3 is CASSQGGTGGEKLFF. CDR3 coding DNA: TGTGCCAGCAGCCAGGGGGGGACAGGAGGTGAAAAACTGTTTTTT. The variable domain in full, with the rest retrieved from reference TRBV7-3 and TRBJ1-4, is GAGVSQTPSNKVTEKGKYVELRCDPISGHTALYWYRQSLGQGPEFLIYFQGTGAADDSGLPNDRFFAVRPEGSVSTLKIQRTERGDSAVYLCASSQGGTGGEKLFFGSGTQLSVL.

The CDR3 sequence is CASRPVWDGLPSGNTIYF. CDR3 DNA sequence: TGTGCCAGCAGGCCAGTATGGGACGGACTACCCTCTGGAAACACCATATATTTT. This chain links TRBV7-9 with TRBJ1-3, with a possible D match to TRBD1 (5 bases). The CDR3 consists of 18 residues. V lost 6 bases and J lost 0, with 21 bases in between. Germline V lookup: CDR1 SEHNR, CDR2 FQNEAQ (reference sequence).

The CDR3 DNA follows: TGCAGTGCTAGTCCACCCTCGGGGACAGGGGGGAATGCTAATGAAAAACTGTTTTTT. Its protein is CSASPPSGTGGNANEKLFF. The rearrangement joins TRBV20-1 to TRBJ1-4; 11 positions agree with TRBD1. Germline V gives CDR1 DFQATT, CDR2 SNEGSKA (reference sequence). The J segment lost 3 bases and the V segment lost 3 bases, leaving 15 bases of the junction unmatched. This CDR3 is 19 amino acids long.

The V and J genes are TRBV6-2 or TRBV6-3 and TRBJ2-2, with D perhaps TRBD2 (6 bases). The V end was cut by 6 bases, the J end by 0 bases, with 14 bases between. The CDR3 loop spans 16 amino acids. Germline-derived CDR1 and CDR2 are MNHEY and SVGEGT. The DNA for the CDR3 is TGTGCCAGCAGCAAGGGACTTACCTCGAACACCGGGGAGCTGTTTTTT. Translating gives CASSKGLTSNTGELFF.

The gene calls are TRBV19 and TRBJ1-1, with D tentatively TRBD1 (5 bases). This CDR3 has 14 amino acids. Per germline, CDR1 LNHDA and CDR2 SQIVND (reference sequence). V was cut by 4 bases and J by 7 bases, with 16 bases left in between. The CDR3 here is CASSRRGGGDEAFF. CDR3 DNA sequence: TGTGCCAGTAGTAGGAGAGGTGGAGGGGATGAAGCTTTCTTT.

The chain links TRBV25-1 to TRBJ2-4; D call uncertain. V was cut by 1 base and J by 4 bases, with 11 bases left in between. Germline assignment: CDR1 MGHDK and CDR2 SYGVNS. The CDR3 is 15 residues long. CDR3 sequence (DNA): TGTGCCAGCAGTGAATCAGGCAGCCGGAAAAACATTCAGTACTTC. Encoded protein: CASSESGSRKNIQYF.

This clone appeared once. V and J are TRBV29-1 and TRBJ2-1; D ambiguous. Trimming stripped 3 bases from V and 0 bases from J, with 6 bases between. The CDR3 has 13 residues. The germline gives CDR1 SQVTM, CDR2 ANQGSEA. CDR3 amino acids: CSVDRSSYNEQFF. In DNA, the CDR3 is TGCAGCGTTGACAGAAGCTCCTACAATGAGCAGTTCTTC.